This TCR beta chain appears in the sequencing data of a study of T-cell memory formation after mild COVID-19. Overall study: Clusters of TCRs were largely donor specific. Regarding the study as a whole: Clones contracting day 15 to 85 were balanced CD4/CD8; later expanders leaned CD4+. Nothing showed for sure that second-wave clones peaking on day 37 were SARS-CoV-2 specific. The pre-infection memory compartment contained some responding clones, suggesting cross-reactive memory joined.

As regards this clonotype: Antigen specificity is unknown.

Losses at the gene ends were 2 bases for V and 5 bases for J; bases not matched to a gene: 3. Germline V CDR1 and CDR2: MNHNS, SASEGT. The CDR3 loop spans 15 amino acids. Using its own MiXCR run on the 5' RACE reads, TCRdb lists one record per CDR3 protein. The data contain 300,000 to 400,000 distinct CDR3 sequences, roughly 20% of them singletons. This clonotype originated in an adult woman who had mild COVID-19 (a few samples of this study predate the infection). Cell type and time point are not known. The chain has TRBV6-1 and TRBJ2-3, with 11 bases identical to TRBD1. The sample was PBMCs or a T cell subset sorted from them (not recorded which). The CDR3 DNA follows: TGTGCCAGCAGTGAATGGACAGGGGGCGGAGATACGCAGTATTTT. This gives the protein CASSEWTGGGDTQYF.